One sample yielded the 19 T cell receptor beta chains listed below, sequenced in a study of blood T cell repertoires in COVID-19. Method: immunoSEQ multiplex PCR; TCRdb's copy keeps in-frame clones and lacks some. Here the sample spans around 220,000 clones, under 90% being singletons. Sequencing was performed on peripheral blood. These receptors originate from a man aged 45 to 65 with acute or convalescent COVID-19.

In nucleotides, the CDR3 is TGTGCCAGTACCCCCATTAAGGAGCCTCCGTATGGCTACACCTTC. As protein: CASTPIKEPPYGYTF. This sequence joins TRBV19 and TRBJ1-2, with D uncertain. V was shortened by 7 bases and J by 5 bases, with 20 bases between the two germline ends. The CDR3 length is 15 residues. In germline, CDR1 is LNHDA, CDR2 SQIVND (reference sequence).

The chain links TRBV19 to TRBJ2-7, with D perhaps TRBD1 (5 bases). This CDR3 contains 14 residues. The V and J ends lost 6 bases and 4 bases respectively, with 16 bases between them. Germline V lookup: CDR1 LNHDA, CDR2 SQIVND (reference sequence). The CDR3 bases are TGTGCCAGTAGCCGTCCGAACAGGCGGTACGAGCAGTACTTC. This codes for CASSRPNRRYEQYF.

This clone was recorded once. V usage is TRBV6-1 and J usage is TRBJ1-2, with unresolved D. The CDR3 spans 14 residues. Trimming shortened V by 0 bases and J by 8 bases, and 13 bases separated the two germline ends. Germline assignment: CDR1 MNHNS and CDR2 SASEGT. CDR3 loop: CASSEAEGPWGYTF. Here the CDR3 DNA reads TGTGCCAGCAGTGAAGCTGAGGGCCCCTGGGGCTACACCTTC.

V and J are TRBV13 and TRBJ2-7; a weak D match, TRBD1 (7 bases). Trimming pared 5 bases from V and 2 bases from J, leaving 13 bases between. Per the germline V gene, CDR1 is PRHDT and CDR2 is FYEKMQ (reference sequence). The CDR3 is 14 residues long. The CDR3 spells CASSEQGGTYEQYF. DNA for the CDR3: TGTGCCAGCAGCGAGCAGGGGGGAACCTACGAGCAGTACTTC.

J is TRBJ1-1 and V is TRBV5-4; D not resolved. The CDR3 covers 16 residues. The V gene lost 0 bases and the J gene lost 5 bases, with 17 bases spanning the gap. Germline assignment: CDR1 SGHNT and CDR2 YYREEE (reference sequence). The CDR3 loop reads CASSLGFEVVRTEAFF. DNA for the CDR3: TGTGCCAGCAGCTTGGGTTTTGAAGTGGTACGGACTGAAGCTTTCTTT.

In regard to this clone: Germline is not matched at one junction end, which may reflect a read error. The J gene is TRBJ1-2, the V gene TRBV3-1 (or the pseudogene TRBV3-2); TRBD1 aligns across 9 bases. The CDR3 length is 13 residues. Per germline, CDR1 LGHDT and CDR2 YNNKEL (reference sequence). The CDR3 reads CASSRSGTGNRRF. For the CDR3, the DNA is TGTGCCAGCAGCAGATCCGGGACAGGGAATCGCCGCTTC.

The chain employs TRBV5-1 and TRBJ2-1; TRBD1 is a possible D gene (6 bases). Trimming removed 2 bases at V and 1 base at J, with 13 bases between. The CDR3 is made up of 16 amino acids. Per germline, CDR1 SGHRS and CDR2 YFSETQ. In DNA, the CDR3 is TGCGCCAGCAGCTTAATTCCGGGGACATCCTACAATGAGCAGTTCTTC. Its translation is CASSLIPGTSYNEQFF.

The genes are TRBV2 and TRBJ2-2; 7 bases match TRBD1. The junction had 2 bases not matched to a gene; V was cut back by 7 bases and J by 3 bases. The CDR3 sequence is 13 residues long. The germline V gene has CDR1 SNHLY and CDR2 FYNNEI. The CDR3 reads CASKDRYTGELFF. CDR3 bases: TGTGCCAGCAAGGACAGGTACACCGGGGAGCTGTTTTTT.

The CDR3 DNA sequence: TGTGCCAGCAGCCAAGGCGGAGTTACCCACTATGGCTACACCTTC. This encodes CASSQGGVTHYGYTF. This chain connects TRBV4-2 to TRBJ1-2; no definite D call. The CDR3 is 15 residues long. Germline CDR1 and CDR2: LGHNA and YNFKEQ. The V and J ends lost 1 base and 3 bases respectively, with 12 bases between them.

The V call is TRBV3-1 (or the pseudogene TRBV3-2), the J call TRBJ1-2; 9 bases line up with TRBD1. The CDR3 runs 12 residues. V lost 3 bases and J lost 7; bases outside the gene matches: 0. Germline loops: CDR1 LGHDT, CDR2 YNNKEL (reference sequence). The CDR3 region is CASSQDRGGYTF. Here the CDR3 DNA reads TGTGCCAGCAGCCAGGACAGGGGTGGCTACACCTTC.

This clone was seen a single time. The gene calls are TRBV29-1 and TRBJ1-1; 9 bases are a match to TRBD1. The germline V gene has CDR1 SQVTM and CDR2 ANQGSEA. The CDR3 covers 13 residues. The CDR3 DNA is TGCAGGGGAAACGACAGGGGGGACACTGAAGCTTTCTTT. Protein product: CRGNDRGDTEAFF.

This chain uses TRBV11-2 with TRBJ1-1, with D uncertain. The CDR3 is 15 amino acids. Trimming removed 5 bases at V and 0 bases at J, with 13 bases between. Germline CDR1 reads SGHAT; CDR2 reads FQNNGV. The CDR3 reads CASSPNLNLNTEAFF. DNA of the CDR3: TGTGCCAGCAGCCCAAACTTGAACCTGAACACTGAAGCTTTCTTT.

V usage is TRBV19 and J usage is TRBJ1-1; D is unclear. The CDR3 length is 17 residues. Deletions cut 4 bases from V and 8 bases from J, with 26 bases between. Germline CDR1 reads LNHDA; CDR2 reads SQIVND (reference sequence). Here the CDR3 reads CASSTRKGKRGESEAFF. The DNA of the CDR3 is TGTGCCAGTAGTACTCGGAAGGGCAAACGGGGAGAATCGGAAGCTTTCTTT.

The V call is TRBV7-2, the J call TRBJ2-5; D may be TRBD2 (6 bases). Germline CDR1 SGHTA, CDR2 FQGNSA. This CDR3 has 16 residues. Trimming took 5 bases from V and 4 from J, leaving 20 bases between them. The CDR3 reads CASSRAGSRFRETQYF. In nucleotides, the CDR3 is TGTGCCAGCAGCCGCGCCGGGAGCCGGTTCAGAGAGACCCAGTACTTC.

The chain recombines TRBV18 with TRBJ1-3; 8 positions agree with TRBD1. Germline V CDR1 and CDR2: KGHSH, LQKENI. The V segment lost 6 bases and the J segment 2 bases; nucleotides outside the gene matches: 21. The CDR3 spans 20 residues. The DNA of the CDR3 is TGTGCCAGCTCGAGAGCACCCGGGACAGGAGGGTCGTTTGCTGGAAACACCATATATTTT. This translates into CASSRAPGTGGSFAGNTIYF. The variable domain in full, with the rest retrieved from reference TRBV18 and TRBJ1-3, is NAGVMQNPRHLVRRRGQEARLRCSPMKGHSHVYWYRQLPEEGLKFMVYLQKENIIDESGMPKERFSAEFPKEGPSILRIQQVVRGDSAAYFCASSRAPGTGGSFAGNTIYFGEGSWLTVV.

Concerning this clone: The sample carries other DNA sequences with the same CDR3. DNA of the CDR3: TGTGCCAGCAGCTTGGGGGCGGGGATCTCCTACGAGCAGTACTTC. This encodes CASSLGAGISYEQYF. This chain joins TRBV5-5 and TRBJ2-7; D is possibly TRBD2 (6 bases). CDR3 length: 15 residues. Germline V gives CDR1 SGHKS, CDR2 YYEKEE (reference sequence). The germline V and J ends were trimmed by 0 bases and 0 bases, with 10 bases remaining between them.

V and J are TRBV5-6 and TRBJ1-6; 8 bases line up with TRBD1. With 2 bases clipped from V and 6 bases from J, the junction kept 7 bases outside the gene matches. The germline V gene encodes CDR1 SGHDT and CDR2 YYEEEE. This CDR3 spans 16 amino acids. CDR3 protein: CASSFLTGEVNSPLHF. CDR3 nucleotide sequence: TGTGCCAGCAGCTTCCTGACAGGGGAGGTTAATTCACCCCTCCACTTT.

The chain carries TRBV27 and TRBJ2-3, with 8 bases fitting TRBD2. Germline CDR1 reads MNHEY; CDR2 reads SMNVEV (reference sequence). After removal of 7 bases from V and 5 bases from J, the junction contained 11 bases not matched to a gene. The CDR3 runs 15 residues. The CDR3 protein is CASNLAGPLGDTQYF. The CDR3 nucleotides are TGTGCCAGCAACTTAGCGGGACCCCTCGGAGATACGCAGTATTTT.

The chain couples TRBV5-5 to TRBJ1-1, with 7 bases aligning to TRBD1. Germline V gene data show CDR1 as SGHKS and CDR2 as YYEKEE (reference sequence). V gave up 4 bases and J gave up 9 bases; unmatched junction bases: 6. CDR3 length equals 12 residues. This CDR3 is CASSDPDRKAFF. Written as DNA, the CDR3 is TGTGCCAGCAGCGATCCGGACAGGAAAGCTTTCTTT.